This TCR beta chain emerged from a study of beta chain features in type 1 diabetes. CD45RO/CCR7/CD25/CD127/CD95/CD27 staining was used to isolate CD4+ naive, central memory, regulatory and stem cell-like memory cells by sorting. Of the isolated RNA, all was reverse transcribed, and so the sequenced material was expressed TCRB transcripts. Produced via immunoSEQ multiplex PCR; TCRdb's table is partial and in-frame only. The sample includes hundreds of thousands of clones, 15% to 18% of them seen just once. Trimming took 3 bases from V and 6 from J; bases not matched to a gene: 4. Per the germline V gene, CDR1 is MDHEN and CDR2 is SYDVKM. This CDR3 is 13 amino acids long.

The rearrangement uses TRBV28 and TRBJ2-7, with 8 bases identical to TRBD1. Sequencing used naive CD4+ T cells from blood. The receptor was derived from a man aged 18 to 35 in good health. This CDR3 reads CASSFDRGFEQYF. The CDR3 DNA follows: TGTGCCAGCAGTTTTGACAGGGGTTTCGAGCAGTACTTC.